Shown below are 21 T cell receptor beta chains from a single sample sequenced in a study of cytomegalovirus exposure and HLA in healthy donors. With 60 Vbeta and 13 Jbeta primers, the PCR was carried out. Data came from immunoSEQ multiplex PCR; TCRdb stores just in-frame clones and leaves some out. The table lists approximately 150,000 clones, 71% of them singletons. Material for sequencing was PBMCs. Receptors were obtained from a woman younger than 45 in good health and CMV-seronegative.

The chain employs TRBV5-1 and TRBJ2-5; 9 nucleotides agree with TRBD1. Near its end, the DNA agrees better with TRBJ2-7, so the J call may be wrong. The CDR3 contains 14 residues. The germline gives CDR1 SGHRS, CDR2 YFSETQ. The CDR3 sequence: CASSPRQGVNEQYF. CDR3 nucleotide sequence: TGCGCCAGCAGCCCCAGACAGGGGGTGAACGAGCAGTACTTC.

V usage is TRBV5-4 and J usage is TRBJ2-3, with a possible D match to TRBD2 (6 bases). The CDR3 sequence is 14 residues long. V lost 1 base and J 5 bases, leaving 11 bases between the germline ends. Germline assignment: CDR1 SGHNT and CDR2 YYREEE (reference sequence). The DNA for the CDR3 is TGTGCCAGCAGCTTGACGGGGGTGTTAGATACGCAGTATTTT. Its protein product is CASSLTGVLDTQYF.

V and J are TRBV15 and TRBJ1-3, with D possibly TRBD1 on 6 matching bases. Germline V CDR1 and CDR2: LNHNV, YYDKDF (reference sequence). Trimming left V 10 bases short and J 0 bases short, with 13 bases between. The length of the CDR3 is 14 residues. The CDR3, as DNA: TGTGCCAGTAGTCCGGGACACTCTGGAAACACCATATATTTT. It specifies CASSPGHSGNTIYF.

The chain carries TRBV27 and TRBJ2-7; 10 nucleotides line up with TRBD2. Trimming cost V 7 bases and J 0 bases; bases outside gene matches: 6. The CDR3 totals 15 residues. Germline assignment: CDR1 MNHEY and CDR2 SMNVEV (reference sequence). The CDR3 spells CASTRAGGNSYEQYF. CDR3 DNA: TGTGCCAGCACACGAGCGGGAGGGAACTCCTACGAGCAGTACTTC.

The chain has TRBV6-5 and TRBJ1-2, with D uncertain. Germline V CDR1 and CDR2: MNHEY, SVGAGI. The CDR3 consists of 14 residues. V lost 7 bases and J 8 bases, leaving 20 bases between the germline ends. CDR3: CASTQVRGLGGYTF. CDR3 DNA: TGTGCCAGCACCCAAGTTCGGGGTCTAGGGGGCTACACCTTC.

The chain combines TRBV5-1 with TRBJ2-5; 7 bases agree with TRBD2. The DNA end is a closer match to TRBJ2-7, so the J assignment may be wrong. This CDR3 is 14 amino acids long. Germline V lookup: CDR1 SGHRS, CDR2 YFSETQ. For the CDR3, the DNA is TGCGCCAGCAAACTGGGAGGGAGCTCCTACGAGCAGTACTTC. Translating it yields CASKLGGSSYEQYF.

V is TRBV9 and J is TRBJ2-1, with TRBD2 matching 7 bases. The CDR3 has 16 residues. J lost 3 bases, V lost 3 bases, and 9 bases had no gene match. Germline V gives CDR1 SGDLS, CDR2 YYNGEE. In nucleotides, the CDR3 is TGTGCCAGCAGCGCGGGAACTAGCGATGGCTACAATGAGCAGTTCTTC. This gives the protein CASSAGTSDGYNEQFF.

The chain combines TRBV4-1 with TRBJ1-4; 7 bases are shared with TRBD1. Germline CDR1 reads MGHRA; CDR2 reads YSYEKL. The CDR3 extends over 18 amino acids. V gave up 0 bases and J gave up 0 bases; unmatched junction bases: 7. The CDR3 reads CASSQDKGAFATNEKLFF. The DNA of the CDR3 is TGCGCCAGCAGCCAAGACAAGGGGGCGTTTGCAACTAATGAAAAACTGTTTTTT.

A few counts support this clone. V and J are TRBV7-2 and TRBJ1-2, with D hard to call. CDR1 is SGHTA and CDR2 is FQGNSA in the germline V gene. The CDR3 loop spans 15 amino acids. V lost 1 base, J lost 6 bases, and 15 bases lay in between. CDR3 coding DNA: TGTGCCAGCAGCTTAGAAGAGGGCCAGTTTGATGGCTACACCTTC. Residues: CASSLEEGQFDGYTF.

This clone was seen a few times. The CDR3 DNA reads as TGTGCCAGCAGTGTTCGGGGACTAGCGAGTTACGAGCAGTACTTC. This sequence encodes CASSVRGLASYEQYF. This chain joins TRBV2 and TRBJ2-7; 10 bases are shared with TRBD2. The CDR3 extends over 15 amino acids. Losses at the gene ends were 4 bases for V and 4 bases for J; bases not matched to a gene: 7. Germline V gene sequence: CDR1 SNHLY, CDR2 FYNNEI.

This sequence joins TRBV2 and TRBJ2-7, with 12 bases fitting TRBD2. J gave up 5 bases and V 6 bases, and 5 bases lay outside the gene matches. CDR3 length: 14 residues. Germline CDR1 is SNHLY and CDR2 is FYNNEI. The CDR3 loop is CASRAGTSGHEQYF. CDR3 sequence (DNA): TGTGCCAGCAGGGCCGGGACTAGCGGGCACGAGCAGTACTTC.

The chain carries TRBV2 and TRBJ1-1; TRBD1 matches 10 bases. CDR3 length: 14 amino acids. CDR1 and CDR2 (germline): SNHLY, FYNNEI. Trimming at V came to 6 bases and at J to 8 bases, leaving 9 bases not matched to a gene. Written as DNA, the CDR3 is TGTGCCAGCAGAGGGGACAGGGGCAAATTAGAAGCTTTCTTT. It translates to CASRGDRGKLEAFF.

This clone was observed once. The chain is built from TRBV7-9 and TRBJ2-1; TRBD2 aligns across 12 bases. CDR1 and CDR2 (germline): SEHNR, FQNEAQ (reference sequence). The CDR3 is 14 amino acids. With 3 bases clipped from V and 8 bases from J, the junction kept 2 bases outside the gene matches. The CDR3 protein is CASSLTSGSYEQFF. CDR3 coding DNA: TGTGCCAGCAGCTTGACTAGCGGGAGCTATGAGCAGTTCTTC. Combining the CDR3 with reference TRBV7-9 and TRBJ2-1 gives the whole variable domain DTGVSQNPRHKITKRGQNVTFRCDPISEHNRLYWYRQTLGQGPEFLTYFQNEAQLEKSRLLSDRFSAERPKGSFSTLEIQRTEQGDSAMYLCASSLTSGSYEQFFGPGTRLTVL.

This clone appeared once. The rearrangement links TRBV7-2 to TRBJ1-4; the D gene is possibly TRBD1 (6 bases). CDR3 size: 14 residues. V dropped 3 bases and J dropped 3 bases, with 8 bases sitting between them. The germline gives CDR1 SGHTA, CDR2 FQGNSA. The CDR3 protein is CASSLDRSNEKLFF. The DNA of the CDR3 is TGTGCCAGCAGCTTGGACAGATCTAATGAAAAACTGTTTTTT. Filled out from reference TRBV7-2 and TRBJ1-4, the complete variable domain reads GAGVSQSPSNKVTEKGKDVELRCDPISGHTALYWYRQSLGQGLEFLIYFQGNSAPDKSGLPSDRFSAERTGGSVSTLTIQRTQQEDSAVYLCASSLDRSNEKLFFGSGTQLSVL.

In DNA, the CDR3 is TGTGCCAGCAGCTCCCTCGGGGGGTCAGATACGCAGTATTTT. The encoded protein is CASSSLGGSDTQYF. The gene calls are TRBV11-2 and TRBJ2-3, with TRBD2 identical over 7 bases. The J segment lost 4 bases and the V segment lost 4 bases, leaving 5 bases of the junction unmatched. Germline V gives CDR1 SGHAT, CDR2 FQNNGV. This CDR3 spans 14 amino acids. The variable domain in full, with the rest retrieved from reference TRBV11-2 and TRBJ2-3, is EAGVAQSPRYKIIEKRQSVAFWCNPISGHATLYWYQQILGQGPKLLIQFQNNGVVDDSQLPKDRFSAERLKGVDSTLKIQPAKLEDSAVYLCASSSLGGSDTQYFGPGTRLTVL.

The V call is TRBV2, the J call TRBJ1-4, with 9 bases lining up with TRBD1. Germline V lookup: CDR1 SNHLY, CDR2 FYNNEI. The CDR3 totals 15 residues. Trimming at V came to 1 base and at J to 8 bases, leaving 5 bases not matched to a gene. The CDR3: CASSEGGTGREKLFF. The CDR3 region has the DNA TGTGCCAGCAGTGAAGGGGGGACAGGGCGGGAAAAACTGTTTTTT.

The chain uses TRBV6-1 and TRBJ2-1; TRBD2 agrees at 11 bases. This CDR3 has 15 amino acids. J was trimmed by 7 bases and V by 4 bases; bases with no gene match: 6. Germline-derived CDR1 and CDR2 are MNHNS and SASEGT. CDR3 loop: CASSAGSGGANEQFF. DNA of the CDR3: TGTGCCAGCAGTGCGGGTAGCGGGGGGGCGAATGAGCAGTTCTTC.

V usage is TRBV9 and J usage is TRBJ1-3; a weak D match, TRBD1 (6 bases). Deletions cut 0 bases from V and 2 bases from J, with 9 bases between. CDR1 and CDR2 (germline): SGDLS, YYNGEE. CDR3 length: 15 residues. The CDR3 DNA sequence: TGTGCCAGCAGCGTAGTTTCAGGGGCTGGAAACACCATATATTTT. It is translated as CASSVVSGAGNTIYF.

This clone was picked up a small number of times. This chain joins TRBV27 and TRBJ2-3, with a possible D match to TRBD2 (6 bases). The length of the CDR3 is 15 residues. The ends were cut back, 3 bases at V and 3 bases at J, with 13 bases in the middle. CDR1 MNHEY and CDR2 SMNVEV come from the germline V gene (reference sequence). CDR3 sequence reads: CASSLSAGGTDTQYF. The CDR3 DNA is TGTGCCAGCAGTTTGTCGGCCGGAGGGACAGATACGCAGTATTTT.

The V gene is TRBV9, the J gene TRBJ1-6; maybe TRBD1 (6 bases). This CDR3 contains 14 residues. V lost 2 bases, J lost 7 bases, and 10 bases lay in between. The V gene's germline CDR1 is SGDLS and CDR2 YYNGEE. CDR3 amino acids: CASSVRGLNSPLHF. CDR3 sequence (DNA): TGTGCCAGCAGCGTTAGGGGGTTGAATTCACCCCTCCACTTT.

J is TRBJ1-1 and V is TRBV2, with D maybe TRBD1 (6 bases). CDR3 length: 14 residues. Germline values: CDR1 SNHLY, CDR2 FYNNEI. Between the trimmed V and J ends, which lost 7 bases and 4 bases, there was a span of 16 bases. Written as DNA, the CDR3 is TGTGCCAGCAATCGACAGGCCGGCGGCACTGAAGCTTTCTTT. Protein product: CASNRQAGGTEAFF.